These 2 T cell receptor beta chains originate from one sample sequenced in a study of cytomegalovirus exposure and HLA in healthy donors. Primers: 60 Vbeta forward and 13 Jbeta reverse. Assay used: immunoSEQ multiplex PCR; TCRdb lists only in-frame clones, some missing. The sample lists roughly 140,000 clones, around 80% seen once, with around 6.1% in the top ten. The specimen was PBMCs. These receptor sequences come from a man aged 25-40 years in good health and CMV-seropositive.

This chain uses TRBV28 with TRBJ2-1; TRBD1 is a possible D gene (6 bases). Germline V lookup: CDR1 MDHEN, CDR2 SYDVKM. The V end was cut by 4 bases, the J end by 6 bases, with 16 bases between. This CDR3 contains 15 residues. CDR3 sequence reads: CASSSWWGPSNEQFF. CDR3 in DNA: TGTGCCAGCAGTTCCTGGTGGGGGCCATCCAATGAGCAGTTCTTC. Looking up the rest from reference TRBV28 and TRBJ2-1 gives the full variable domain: DVKVTQSSRYLVKRTGEKVFLECVQDMDHENMFWYRQDPGLGLRLIYFSYDVKMKEKGDIPEGYSVSREKKERFSLILESASTNQTSMYLCASSSWWGPSNEQFFGPGTRLTVL.

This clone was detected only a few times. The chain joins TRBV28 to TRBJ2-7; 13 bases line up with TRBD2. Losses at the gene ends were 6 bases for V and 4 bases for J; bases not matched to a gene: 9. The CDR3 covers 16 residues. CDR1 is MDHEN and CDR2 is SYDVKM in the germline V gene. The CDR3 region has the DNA TGTGCCAGCAGAGAAGGCAGGACTAGCGGGAGTTACGAGCAGTACTTC. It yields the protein CASREGRTSGSYEQYF.